This TCR beta chain comes out of a study of circulating and synovial CD4+ cells in juvenile arthritis. Study conclusions and caveats: Circulating pathogenic-like lymphocytes shared a substantially higher fraction of CDR3 sequences with synovium than bulk blood. CPL versus bulk CD4 samples: T cell genome counts differed by at least an order of magnitude. Bulk blood CD4 repertoires were more diverse than these.

The protocol was immunoSEQ multiplex PCR, while the TCRdb copy is restricted to in-frame clones and leaves out a portion. The sample holds fewer than 35,000 clones, just under 97% seen once. This clone was recorded only once. The antigen is unknown. CDR3 length: 12 residues. Trimming took off 2 bases at V and 5 bases at J, with 9 bases between the two ends. From germline, CDR1 is GTSNPN and CDR2 SVGIG (reference sequence). The origin of this receptor is a human donor with juvenile idiopathic arthritis. The chain combines TRBV30 with TRBJ1-2; D possibly corresponds to TRBD1 (5 bases). Input material: CD4+ T cells from blood. This CDR3 reads CAWSPTAYGYTF. Written as DNA, the CDR3 is TGTGCCTGGAGTCCGACAGCATATGGCTACACCTTC.